The source of this T cell receptor (beta chain) is a study of Ad26.COV2.S vaccination and SARS-CoV-2 variants. Study overall: The Ad26.COV2.S arm of the COV1001 trial was where the donor was placed.

Treatment given: 19 received Ad26.COV2.S at low or high dose, single or two shots; 5 received placebo; per-sample allocation not given. The samples date from day 63 after the first vaccine or placebo injection. The administered vaccine (an Ad26 vector) expressed Wuhan-strain SARS-CoV-2 spike. Data came from immunoSEQ multiplex PCR; TCRdb stores just in-frame clones and leaves some out. This table has 400,000 to 500,000 clones, approximately 89% appearing once. Details on this clone: The antigen is not known.

V lost 11 bases to trimming and J lost 1 base, with 17 bases between them. Germline assignment: CDR1 LGHNT and CDR2 FRNRAP. This CDR3 comprises 15 residues. Study-level findings and limits: TCR breadth and depth analyses may have underestimated total T cell responses. There was reportedly substantial breadth in spike-specific CD8+ and CD4+ T cell responses after vaccination.

This specimen consisted of peripheral blood, obtained in a trial of Ad26.COV2.S vaccine versus placebo. The J gene is TRBJ2-2, the V gene TRBV12-5; D is possibly TRBD2 (6 bases). The sequence came from a person between 18 and 60 years old who received the Ad26.COV2.S COVID-19 vaccine or a placebo. The CDR3 sequence: CASGAGSGNTGELFF. The CDR3 DNA reads as TGTGCTTCCGGGGCTGGTAGCGGGAACACCGGGGAGCTGTTTTTT.